This T cell receptor beta chain stems from a study of early T cells in non-severe SARS-CoV-2 infection. Study-level information: Sequencing targeted bulk RNA from unsorted whole blood, leaving chains unpaired. Study findings and constraints: Missing private and CD4 specificities, VDJdb matching favored anti-spike CD8 responses.

On this clonotype: Its antigen is unidentified.

Researchers tagged individual cDNA molecules with unique molecular identifiers. TCRdb re-called the 5' RACE reads through MiXCR, storing one row per CDR3 protein. The sample has some 29,000 distinct CDR3 sequences, more than 4% seen once. The sequenced sample consisted of whole blood. The TCR originated in an adult who was a healthcare worker with PCR-confirmed SARS-CoV-2 infection or an uninfected control (not recorded which).

DNA for the CDR3: TGCAGTGCTAGAGGGCGGGCCAGGGGAGGCAATCAGCCCCAGCATTTT. This sequence encodes CSARGRARGGNQPQHF. This rearrangement joins TRBV20-1 to TRBJ1-5; tentatively, D is TRBD1 (6 bases). The germline V gene encodes CDR1 DFQATT and CDR2 SNEGSKA (reference sequence). V was pared by 1 base and J by 2 bases, with 15 bases between. This CDR3 is 16 amino acids long.